These 13 T cell receptor beta chains were sequenced from one sample in a study of T cell responses to AZD1222 COVID-19 vaccine. Sequenced by immunoSEQ multiplex PCR; TCRdb stores in-frame clones only, minus some. This sample has 120,000 to 150,000 clones; about 82% occur once, and the top ten carry around 5.1%. Sequencing used peripheral blood, obtained 28 days after the second AZD1222 dose. Receptors originate from an adult who received the AZD1222 COVID-19 vaccine.

J is TRBJ2-7 and V is TRBV11-2; 7 nucleotides line up with TRBD2. CDR1 SGHAT and CDR2 FQNNGV come from the germline V gene. V lost 7 bases and J lost 0; bases outside the gene matches: 6. The CDR3 runs to 14 residues. The CDR3 nucleotides read TGTGCCAGCAACTTCGGGGGGAGCTCCTACGAGCAGTACTTC. This sequence encodes CASNFGGSSYEQYF.

This rearrangement joins TRBV9 to TRBJ2-5; 12 positions match TRBD2. Germline V CDR1 and CDR2: SGDLS, YYNGEE. The CDR3 sequence is 16 residues long. The V and J ends lost 3 bases and 2 bases, in that order; junction bases with no gene match: 5. CDR3 nucleotide sequence: TGTGCCAGCAGCGCCCGGACTAGCGGGGCACAAGAGACCCAGTACTTC. This codes for CASSARTSGAQETQYF.

This clone was counted between two and nine times. The rearrangement joins TRBV29-1 to TRBJ1-5; 8 positions match TRBD1. V shed 6 bases and J 5 bases; nucleotides not matched to a gene: 6. Germline-derived CDR1 and CDR2 are SQVTM and ANQGSEA. The CDR3 totals 13 residues. The CDR3: CSVAGTGDQPQHF. CDR3 sequence (DNA): TGCAGCGTGGCCGGGACAGGTGATCAGCCCCAGCATTTT.

The chain links TRBV11-2 to TRBJ2-1; 10 nucleotides agree with TRBD2. V lost 4 bases and J lost 6; bases outside the gene matches: 6. The germline CDR1 and CDR2 sequences are SGHAT and FQNNGV. This CDR3 region has 15 residues. CDR3 protein: CASSSSGSIFNEQFF. In DNA, the CDR3 is TGTGCCAGCAGCTCTAGCGGGAGCATCTTCAATGAGCAGTTCTTC.

This chain joins TRBV19 and TRBJ2-3; 8 bases map to TRBD2. J lost 0 bases, V lost 3 bases, and 17 bases had no gene match. The CDR3 has 20 amino acids. CDR1 and CDR2 from the germline V gene are LNHDA and SQIVND (reference sequence). In nucleotides, the CDR3 is TGTGCCAGTAGTATTAAGCGGGAGATCGGGGGAATAACTAGCACAGATACGCAGTATTTT. Protein: CASSIKREIGGITSTDTQYF.

There are a few counts of this clone. This CDR3 reads CASSEMQGGEQYF. CDR3 bases: TGCGCCAGCAGTGAGATGCAGGGTGGAGAGCAGTACTTC. The chain carries TRBV10-1 and TRBJ2-7; D possibly corresponds to TRBD1 (5 bases). Germline CDR1 WNHNN, CDR2 SYGVQD (reference sequence). V was trimmed by 2 bases and J by 7 bases, leaving 12 bases between them. CDR3 size: 13 residues.

The chain combines TRBV4-1 with TRBJ2-7; D may be TRBD2 (6 bases). CDR1 is MGHRA and CDR2 is YSYEKL in the germline V gene. The CDR3 runs to 15 residues. Trimming shortened V by 0 bases and J by 2 bases, and 11 bases separated the two germline ends. CDR3 region: CASSQEGGFAYEQYF. The CDR3 DNA is TGCGCCAGCAGCCAAGAGGGGGGATTCGCCTACGAGCAGTACTTC.

J is TRBJ2-1 and V is TRBV2; D possibly matches TRBD1 or TRBD2 (5 bases each). Germline V CDR1 and CDR2: SNHLY, FYNNEI. The CDR3 has 14 residues. The ends were cut back, 5 bases at V and 5 bases at J, with 13 bases in the middle. The CDR3 DNA reads TGTGCCAGCAGTCCCGGGACCACGGACAATGAGCAGTTCTTC. As protein: CASSPGTTDNEQFF.

The rearrangement links TRBV10-3 to TRBJ1-6; 9 bases line up with TRBD1. Per the germline V gene, CDR1 is ENHRY and CDR2 is SYGVKD. V shed 7 bases, J shed 5 bases, and the junction held 3 bases outside the gene matches. CDR3 size: 14 residues. CDR3 protein: CAIKGTGNNSPLHF. Written as DNA, the CDR3 is TGTGCCATCAAAGGGACAGGGAATAATTCACCCCTCCACTTT.

This clone has a single count. V gene TRBV27 combines with J gene TRBJ1-4; D remains ambiguous. The germline V gene encodes CDR1 MNHEY and CDR2 SMNVEV (reference sequence). V lost 5 bases to trimming and J lost 0 bases, with 10 bases between them. CDR3 length: 15 amino acids. CDR3 DNA: TGTGCCAGCAGTGCCTCGTACACAACTAATGAAAAACTGTTTTTT. Protein: CASSASYTTNEKLFF.

As to this clone: An end of the junction differs from the germline gene, which may be a read error. The CDR3: CASSLSVRAQETQYF. The CDR3, as DNA: TGTGCTAGCAGCTTAAGTGTCAGGGCTCAAGAGACCCAGTACTTC. This chain uses TRBV7-7 with TRBJ2-5; D is possibly TRBD1 (5 bases). This CDR3 region has 15 residues. Germline-derived CDR1 and CDR2 are SSHAT and FNYEAQ (reference sequence).

V is TRBV6-5 and J is TRBJ2-1, with D maybe TRBD1 (5 bases). The CDR3 length is 15 residues. Per the germline V gene, CDR1 is MNHEY and CDR2 is SVGAGI. V lost 0 bases and J 4 bases, leaving 10 bases between the germline ends. This chain's CDR3 is CASSYSGPTYNEQFF. In nucleotides, the CDR3 is TGTGCCAGCAGTTACTCGGGGCCTACGTACAATGAGCAGTTCTTC.

This clone showed up just once. The rearrangement links TRBV7-2 to TRBJ2-7; D not resolved. Deletions cut 3 bases from V and 0 bases from J, with 6 bases between. Germline CDR1 SGHTA, CDR2 FQGNSA. This CDR3 comprises 13 residues. DNA of the CDR3: TGTGCCAGCAGCTTGTACTTCTCCTACGAGCAGTACTTC. This encodes CASSLYFSYEQYF.